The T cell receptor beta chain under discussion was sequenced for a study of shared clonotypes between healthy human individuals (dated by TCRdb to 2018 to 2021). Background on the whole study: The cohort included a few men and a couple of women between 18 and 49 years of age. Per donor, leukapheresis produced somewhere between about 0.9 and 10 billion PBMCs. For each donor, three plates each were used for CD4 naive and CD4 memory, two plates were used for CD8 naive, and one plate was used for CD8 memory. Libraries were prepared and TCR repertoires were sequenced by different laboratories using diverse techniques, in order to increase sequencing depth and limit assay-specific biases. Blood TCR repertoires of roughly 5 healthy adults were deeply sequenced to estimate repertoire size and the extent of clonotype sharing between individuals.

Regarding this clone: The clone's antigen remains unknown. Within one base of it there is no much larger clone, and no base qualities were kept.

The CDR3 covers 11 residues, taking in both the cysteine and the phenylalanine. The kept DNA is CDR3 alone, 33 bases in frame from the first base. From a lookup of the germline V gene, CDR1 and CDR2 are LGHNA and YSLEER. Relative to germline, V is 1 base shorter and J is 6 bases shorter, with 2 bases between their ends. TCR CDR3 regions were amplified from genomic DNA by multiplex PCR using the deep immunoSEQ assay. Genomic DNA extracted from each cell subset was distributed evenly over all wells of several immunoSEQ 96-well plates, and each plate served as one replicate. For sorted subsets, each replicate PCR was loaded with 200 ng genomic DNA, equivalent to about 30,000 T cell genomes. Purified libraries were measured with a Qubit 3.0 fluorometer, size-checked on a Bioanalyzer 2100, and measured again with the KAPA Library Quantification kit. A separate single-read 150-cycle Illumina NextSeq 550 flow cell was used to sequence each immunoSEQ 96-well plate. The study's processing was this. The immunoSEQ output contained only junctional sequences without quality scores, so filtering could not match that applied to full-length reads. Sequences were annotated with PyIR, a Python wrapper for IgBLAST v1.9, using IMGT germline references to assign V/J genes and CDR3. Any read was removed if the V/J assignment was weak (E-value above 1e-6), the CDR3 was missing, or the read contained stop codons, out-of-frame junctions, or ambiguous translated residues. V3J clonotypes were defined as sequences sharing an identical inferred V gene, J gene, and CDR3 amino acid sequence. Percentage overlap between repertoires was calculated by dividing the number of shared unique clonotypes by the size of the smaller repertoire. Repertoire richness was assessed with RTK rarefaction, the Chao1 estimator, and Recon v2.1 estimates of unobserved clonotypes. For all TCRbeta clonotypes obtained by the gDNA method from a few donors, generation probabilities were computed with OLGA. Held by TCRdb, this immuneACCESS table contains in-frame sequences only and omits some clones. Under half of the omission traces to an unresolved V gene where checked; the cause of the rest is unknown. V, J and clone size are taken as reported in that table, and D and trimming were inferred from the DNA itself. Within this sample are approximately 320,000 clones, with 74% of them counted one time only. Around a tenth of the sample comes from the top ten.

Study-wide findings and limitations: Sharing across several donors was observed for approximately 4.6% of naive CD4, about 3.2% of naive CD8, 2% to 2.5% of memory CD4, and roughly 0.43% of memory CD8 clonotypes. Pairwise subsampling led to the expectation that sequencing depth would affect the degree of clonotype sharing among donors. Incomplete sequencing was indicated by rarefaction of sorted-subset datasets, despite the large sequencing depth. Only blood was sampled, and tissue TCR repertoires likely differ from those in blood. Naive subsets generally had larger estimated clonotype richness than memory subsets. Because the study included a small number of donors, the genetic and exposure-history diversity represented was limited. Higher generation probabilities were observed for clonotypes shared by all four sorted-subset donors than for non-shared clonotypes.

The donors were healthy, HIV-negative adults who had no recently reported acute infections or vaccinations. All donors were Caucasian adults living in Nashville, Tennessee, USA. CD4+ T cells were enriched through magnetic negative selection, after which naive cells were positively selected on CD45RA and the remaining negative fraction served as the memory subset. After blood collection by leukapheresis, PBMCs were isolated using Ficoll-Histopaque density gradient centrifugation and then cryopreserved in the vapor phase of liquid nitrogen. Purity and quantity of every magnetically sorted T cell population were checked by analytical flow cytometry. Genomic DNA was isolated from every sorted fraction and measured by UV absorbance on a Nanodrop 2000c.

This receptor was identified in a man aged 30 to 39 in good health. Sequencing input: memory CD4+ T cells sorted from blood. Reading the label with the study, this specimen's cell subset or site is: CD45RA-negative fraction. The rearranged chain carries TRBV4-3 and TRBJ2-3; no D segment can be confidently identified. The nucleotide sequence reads TGCGCCAGCAGCCAAGGGGATACGCAGTATTTT. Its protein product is CASSQGDTQYF.